These 32 T cell receptor beta chains were sequenced from one sample in a study of T cells in Graves' hyperthyroidism and ophthalmopathy. RNA transcripts provided the source from which TCR beta CDR3 regions were amplified. The HTBI set primed first-round TCR CDR3 RT-PCR. TCRdb re-called the multiplex PCR reads with MiXCR, one entry per CDR3 protein. Of roughly 380,000 distinct CDR3 sequences in the sample, 15% to 20% are singletons; the top ten hold less than 20%. Source material: blood. The receptors were sampled from a woman between 40 and 50 years old with Graves' ophthalmopathy.

The table lists this clonotype with many counts. The chain combines TRBV6-1 with TRBJ2-7; the D is unclear. The CDR3 consists of 16 residues. CDR1 and CDR2 from the germline V gene are MNHNS and SASEGT. V dropped 6 bases and J dropped 3 bases, with 21 bases sitting between them. This CDR3 is CASSKSAARTDYEQYF. As DNA, the CDR3 is TGTGCCAGCAGCAAAAGTGCAGCCCGAACCGACTACGAGCAGTACTTC.

This clonotype was observed many times. The CDR3 protein is CAWSLSIGTPFF. CDR3 DNA: TGTGCCTGGAGCCTTTCTATTGGGACACCGTTCTTC. The chain carries TRBV30 and TRBJ2-1, with D maybe TRBD1 (6 bases). The CDR3 sequence is 12 residues long. The ends were cut back, 3 bases at V and 15 bases at J, with 18 bases in the middle. Germline CDR1 is GTSNPN and CDR2 is SVGIG (reference sequence).

Note on this clonotype: With a much larger clone just one base away, this may be a read error. V and J are TRBV4-2 and TRBJ2-7, with D tentatively TRBD2 (6 bases). This CDR3 comprises 16 residues. V gave up 0 bases and J gave up 5 bases, with 17 bases separating them. Germline CDR1 and CDR2: LGHNA and YNFKEQ. CDR3 in amino acids: CASSQDWDFVRNEQYF. CDR3 in DNA: TGTGCCAGCAGCCAAGATTGGGACTTCGTTAGAAACGAGCAGTACTTC.

This clonotype was seen repeatedly, ten times or more. This chain connects TRBV27 to TRBJ2-7, with D maybe TRBD2 (5 bases). The CDR3 is 14 amino acids. Per the germline V gene, CDR1 is MNHEY and CDR2 is SMNVEV (reference sequence). Trimming removed 0 bases at V and 5 bases at J, with 11 bases between. CDR3: CASSLSIEEDEQYF. The CDR3 DNA sequence: TGTGCCAGCAGTTTATCGATAGAGGAGGACGAGCAGTACTTC.

This clonotype came up many times. Since no conserved phenylalanine or tryptophan closes the CDR3, a read error is the likely cause. This sequence joins TRBV19 and TRBJ1-1; 7 bases match TRBD1. Germline CDR1 LNHDA, CDR2 SQIVND (reference sequence). There are 15 residues in the CDR3. With V trimmed by 6 bases and J by 3 bases, 10 bases remained unmatched. CDR3 in DNA: TGTGCCAGTAGGCCACAGGGGTTAGCGTACACTGAAGCTTTCCTT. Protein product: CASRPQGLAYTEAFL.

This clonotype showed up many times. The V gene is TRBV2, the J gene TRBJ2-7; D is ambiguous. The germline V and J ends were trimmed by 7 bases and 0 bases, with 7 bases remaining between them. From germline, CDR1 is SNHLY and CDR2 FYNNEI. This CDR3 has 12 residues. In DNA form, the CDR3 reads TGTGCCAGCAAACCGAGCTCCTACGAGCAGTACTTC. Translated, it gives CASKPSSYEQYF.

In this sample, this clonotype turned up many times. The V and J genes are TRBV6-5 and TRBJ1-2; D remains unclear. Between the trimmed V and J ends, which lost 6 bases and 3 bases, there was a span of 11 bases. This CDR3 spans 13 amino acids. CDR1 is MNHEY and CDR2 is SVGAGI in the germline V gene. Here the CDR3 DNA reads TGTGCCAGCAGCCTAAGGACTGACTATGGCTACACCTTC. Protein: CASSLRTDYGYTF.

V is TRBV12-3 or TRBV12-4 and J is TRBJ2-5; D possibly uses TRBD1 or TRBD2 (5 bases each). The V end lost 6 bases, the J end lost 5 bases, and 25 bases lay between the germline ends. This CDR3 has 17 residues. The CDR3 nucleotides are TGTGCCAGCAGCCCCTTGGGGAGAGGTCAGGGCGGGGAGACCCAGTACTTC. This codes for CASSPLGRGQGGETQYF.

This clonotype was found many times. The chain carries TRBV28 and TRBJ2-7; 8 bases fit TRBD1. V shed 2 bases, J shed 7 bases, and the junction held 10 bases outside the gene matches. Germline V lookup: CDR1 MDHEN, CDR2 SYDVKM. This CDR3 contains 15 residues. CDR3 in DNA: TGTGCCAGCAGTTTAGGTGGGCAGGGGGCGAAGGAGCAGTACTTC. Translation: CASSLGGQGAKEQYF.

This clonotype was seen a handful of times. V usage is TRBV7-2 and J usage is TRBJ2-5; 9 nucleotides match TRBD2. The CDR3 extends over 14 amino acids. The V gene end was trimmed by 7 bases and the J gene end by 5 bases; junction bases not matched to a gene: 8. Germline V gene lookup returns CDR1 SGHTA and CDR2 FQGNSA. The DNA for the CDR3 is TGTGCCAGCATTCCTCTAGCGGGGTCGGAGACCCAGTACTTC. Its translation is CASIPLAGSETQYF.

This clonotype has at least ten counts. The CDR3 nucleotides read TGCAGTGCTAGGGAGGGGTTGAGGGACGAGCAGTACTTC. Translated, it gives CSAREGLRDEQYF. The gene calls are TRBV20-1 and TRBJ2-7, with a weak D call TRBD2 (6 bases). This CDR3 comprises 13 residues. Trimming took off 3 bases at V and 5 bases at J, with 14 bases between the two ends. The germline CDR1 and CDR2 sequences are DFQATT and SNEGSKA (reference sequence).

The sample holds many counts of this clonotype. This chain joins TRBV20-1 and TRBJ1-5; D is possibly TRBD1 (6 bases). The germline V and J ends were trimmed by 0 bases and 5 bases, with 23 bases remaining between them. Germline V gene lookup returns CDR1 DFQATT and CDR2 SNEGSKA (reference sequence). The CDR3 is 18 amino acids. CDR3: CSARDWGIGGAGDQPQHF. The CDR3 nucleotides read TGCAGTGCTAGAGATTGGGGGATTGGGGGGGCAGGGGATCAGCCCCAGCATTTT.

This clonotype appeared many times. This sequence joins TRBV6-5 and TRBJ1-1; D is ambiguous. The germline gives CDR1 MNHEY, CDR2 SVGAGI. This CDR3 comprises 13 residues. V was cut by 2 bases and J by 8 bases, with 12 bases left in between. The CDR3 is CASSYARTDEAFF. In DNA form, the CDR3 reads TGTGCCAGCAGTTACGCCAGGACGGACGAAGCTTTCTTT.

This clonotype was recorded at least ten times. The V and J genes are TRBV28 and TRBJ1-6; tentative D call: TRBD1 (6 bases). CDR1 and CDR2 (germline): MDHEN, SYDVKM. The CDR3 covers 19 residues. Trimming removed 6 bases from V and 0 bases from J, with 21 bases in between. DNA for the CDR3: TGTGCCAGCAGACCGGTGGTTTGGGGGCATAGCTCCTATAATTCACCCCTCCACTTT. It specifies CASRPVVWGHSSYNSPLHF.

This clonotype was detected many times. The chain carries TRBV11-1 and TRBJ2-7, with TRBD2 matching over 11 bases. Trimming cost V 5 bases and J 4 bases; bases outside gene matches: 10. The CDR3 spans 16 residues. Per the germline V gene, CDR1 is SGHAT and CDR2 is FQDESV (reference sequence). CDR3 DNA: TGTGCCAGCAGCCCATGGTCTAGCGGGAGGTCGTACGAGCAGTACTTC. Amino acids: CASSPWSSGRSYEQYF.

The genes are TRBV7-9 and TRBJ2-5; perhaps TRBD2 as D (6 bases). This CDR3 spans 15 amino acids. Germline CDR1 SEHNR, CDR2 FQNEAQ (reference sequence). Trimming stripped 5 bases from V and 5 bases from J, with 18 bases between. The CDR3 protein is CASSESGGPSETQYF. CDR3 DNA: TGTGCCAGCAGCGAGTCAGGAGGGCCTTCGGAGACCCAGTACTTC.

This clonotype was observed at least ten times. The rearrangement joins TRBV6-5 to TRBJ1-1; D gene uncertain. The CDR3 has 14 residues. The V gene's germline CDR1 is MNHEY and CDR2 SVGAGI. The V gene lost 4 bases and the J gene lost 3 bases, with 12 bases spanning the gap. The CDR3 sequence is CASSFAREDTEAFF. The CDR3 DNA sequence: TGTGCCAGCAGTTTCGCTCGGGAGGACACTGAAGCTTTCTTT.

This clonotype was detected a few times. This could be a read error, since a much larger clone is one nucleotide away. The V and J genes are TRBV11-2 and TRBJ2-7, with TRBD1 identical over 7 bases. V lost 8 bases, J lost 6 bases, and 10 bases stayed unmatched. Looked up from germline, CDR1 is SGHAT and CDR2 is FQNNGV. The CDR3 runs 13 residues. CDR3 protein: CASCLGTACEQYF. CDR3 nucleotides: TGTGCCAGCTGCCTCGGGACAGCCTGCGAGCAGTACTTC.

This clonotype was seen at least ten times. The genes are TRBV29-1 and TRBJ1-2; D possibly corresponds to TRBD1 (5 bases). The CDR3 runs to 15 residues. Trimming took 4 bases from V and 7 from J, leaving 22 bases between them. The germline V gene encodes CDR1 SQVTM and CDR2 ANQGSEA. The CDR3, as DNA: TGCAGCGTTGTGGGGGGAGGGACCTCCGAGCGTGGCTACACCTTC. Protein sequence: CSVVGGGTSERGYTF.

This clonotype was observed at least ten times. The chain is built from TRBV19 and TRBJ1-1, with 8 nucleotides matching TRBD1. V was pared by 6 bases and J by 11 bases, with 8 bases of the junction left unmatched. The CDR3 spans 12 residues. Per germline, CDR1 LNHDA and CDR2 SQIVND (reference sequence). In DNA, the CDR3 is TGTGCCAGTAGCCGGACAGGGAGTCTGGCTTTCTTT. As protein: CASSRTGSLAFF.

V is TRBV6-2 or TRBV6-3 and J is TRBJ2-7; tentative D call: TRBD1 (5 bases). Trimming took 8 bases from V and 2 from J, leaving 13 bases between them. The CDR3 extends over 13 amino acids. CDR1 is MNHEY and CDR2 is SVGEGT in the germline V gene. The CDR3: CASAWGGAYEQYF. The CDR3 nucleotides are TGTGCCAGCGCCTGGGGCGGAGCCTACGAGCAGTACTTC.

This clonotype was counted many times. The chain employs TRBV19 and TRBJ2-7; D gene unclear. V was cut by 6 bases and J by 4 bases, with 16 bases left in between. CDR1 LNHDA and CDR2 SQIVND come from the germline V gene (reference sequence). The CDR3 has 14 amino acids. CDR3 loop: CASSTDGSSYEQYF. Written as DNA, the CDR3 is TGTGCCAGTAGCACGGACGGTTCATCTTACGAGCAGTACTTC. Variable domain in full (rest from reference TRBV19 and TRBJ2-7): DGGITQSPKYLFRKEGQNVTLSCEQNLNHDAMYWYRQDPGQGLRLIYYSQIVNDFQKGDIAEGYSVSREKKESFPLTVTSAQKNPTAFYLCASSTDGSSYEQYFGPGTRLTVT.

This clonotype has at least ten counts. This chain connects TRBV28 to TRBJ1-1; unclear D gene. This CDR3 comprises 16 residues. V was cut by 5 bases and J by 4 bases, with 20 bases left in between. CDR1 is MDHEN and CDR2 is SYDVKM in the germline V gene. CDR3 residues: CASSPNQGYRVTEAFF. In DNA, the CDR3 is TGTGCCAGCAGTCCCAACCAAGGGTATCGGGTCACTGAAGCTTTCTTT.

This clonotype was observed a few times. The V and J genes are TRBV9 and TRBJ2-5; 9 bases are a match to TRBD2. CDR1 is SGDLS and CDR2 is YYNGEE in the germline V gene. V trimming: 2 bases; J trimming: 4 bases; junction bases outside the gene matches: 6. There are 15 residues in the CDR3. The DNA of the CDR3 is TGTGCCAGCAGCGTTAGCGGGAGCTCGGGAGAGACCCAGTACTTC. Translating gives CASSVSGSSGETQYF.

This clonotype was counted ten times or more. This sequence joins TRBV25-1 and TRBJ1-1; TRBD1 matches at 7 bases. This CDR3 spans 13 amino acids. Germline CDR1 and CDR2: MGHDK and SYGVNS. Unmatched junction bases numbered 4, after V lost 5 bases and J lost 4 bases. This chain's CDR3 is CASSSGQFTEAFF. CDR3 in DNA: TGTGCCAGCAGTTCGGGACAGTTCACTGAAGCTTTCTTT.

There are many counts of this clonotype. V is TRBV12-3 or TRBV12-4 and J is TRBJ2-7, with D hard to call. The V gene lost 3 bases and the J gene lost 0 bases, with 9 bases spanning the gap. The CDR3 is 14 amino acids. In DNA, the CDR3 is TGTGCCAGCAGTTTGGAGAGAGACTCCTACGAGCAGTACTTC. It yields the protein CASSLERDSYEQYF.

Many counts were recorded for this clonotype. This chain links TRBV3-1 with TRBJ2-5; D not certain. This CDR3 is built from 15 residues. With 0 bases removed from V and 5 bases from J, the gap between germline ends came to 13 bases. CDR1 is LGHDT and CDR2 is YNNKEL in the germline V gene (reference sequence). The CDR3 coding sequence is TGTGCCAGCAGCCAAGATAATAGGGTTGGGGAGACCCAGTACTTC. It codes for CASSQDNRVGETQYF.

The table lists this clonotype with a few counts. The CDR3 spells CASSPGMAGELFF. CDR3 DNA: TGTGCCAGCAGTCCAGGGATGGCCGGGGAGCTGTTTTTT. The rearrangement joins TRBV25-1 to TRBJ2-2; possible D gene TRBD1, 5 bases. CDR1 and CDR2 (germline): MGHDK, SYGVNS. The CDR3 contains 13 residues. Trimming pared 5 bases from V and 6 bases from J, leaving 10 bases between.

At least ten counts were recorded for this clonotype. J is TRBJ1-1 and V is TRBV11-2; 9 bases match TRBD1. The trim removed 3 bases at V and 0 bases at J, leaving 5 bases unmatched. CDR3 length: 16 residues. Germline V gene data show CDR1 as SGHAT and CDR2 as FQNNGV. CDR3 residues: CASSFTGGWVNTEAFF. For the CDR3, the DNA is TGTGCCAGCAGCTTCACAGGGGGCTGGGTGAACACTGAAGCTTTCTTT. Using reference TRBV11-2 and TRBJ1-1 for the parts outside the CDR3, the full variable domain is EAGVAQSPRYKIIEKRQSVAFWCNPISGHATLYWYQQILGQGPKLLIQFQNNGVVDDSQLPKDRFSAERLKGVDSTLKIQPAKLEDSAVYLCASSFTGGWVNTEAFFGQGTRLTVV.

In regard to this clonotype: A read error may produce the germline difference seen at one junction end. The genes are TRBV11-1 and TRBJ1-1; D is undetermined. Germline CDR1 and CDR2: SGHAT and FQDESV (reference sequence). The CDR3 sequence is 16 residues long. The CDR3 bases are TGTGCCAGCAGCCCCACCGGGATAGCCTTGAACACTGAAGCTTACTTT. It specifies CASSPTGIALNTEAYF.

This clonotype was picked up a small number of times. Here the CDR3 DNA reads TGTGCCAGCACGGTCGAGACAGGGGGCTATTCTGAAGCTTTCTTT. Residues: CASTVETGGYSEAFF. The chain combines TRBV6-1 with TRBJ1-1, with 10 nucleotides matching TRBD1. V shed 7 bases and J 6 bases; nucleotides not matched to a gene: 11. Germline assignment: CDR1 MNHNS and CDR2 SASEGT. The CDR3 is made up of 15 amino acids.

At least ten counts were recorded for this clonotype. The CDR3 loop reads CASTYRDRSSYEQYF. The CDR3 DNA sequence: TGTGCCAGCACGTATCGGGACAGAAGCTCCTACGAGCAGTACTTC. This chain uses TRBV6-1 with TRBJ2-7; TRBD1 agrees at 7 bases. V gave up 7 bases and J gave up 0 bases; unmatched junction bases: 9. The CDR3 extends over 15 amino acids. The germline CDR1 and CDR2 sequences are MNHNS and SASEGT.